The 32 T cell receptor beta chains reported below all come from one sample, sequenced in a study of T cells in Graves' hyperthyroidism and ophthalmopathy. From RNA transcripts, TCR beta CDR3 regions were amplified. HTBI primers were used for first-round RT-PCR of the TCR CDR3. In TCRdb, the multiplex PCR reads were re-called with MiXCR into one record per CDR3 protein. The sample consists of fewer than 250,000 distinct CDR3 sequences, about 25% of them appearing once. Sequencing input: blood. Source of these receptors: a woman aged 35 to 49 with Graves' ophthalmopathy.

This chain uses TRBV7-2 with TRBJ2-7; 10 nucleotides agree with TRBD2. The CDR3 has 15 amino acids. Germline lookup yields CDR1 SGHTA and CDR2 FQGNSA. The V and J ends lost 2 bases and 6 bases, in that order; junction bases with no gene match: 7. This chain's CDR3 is CASSLRPSGSREQYF. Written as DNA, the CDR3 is TGTGCCAGCAGCTTAAGGCCTAGCGGGAGTCGCGAGCAGTACTTC.

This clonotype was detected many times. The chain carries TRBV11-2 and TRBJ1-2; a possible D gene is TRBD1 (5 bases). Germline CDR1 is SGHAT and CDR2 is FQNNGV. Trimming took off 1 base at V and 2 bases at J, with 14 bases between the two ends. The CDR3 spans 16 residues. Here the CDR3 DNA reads TGTGCCAGCAGCTTAGTCTCAGGGAAATCGAACTATGGCTACACCTTC. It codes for CASSLVSGKSNYGYTF.

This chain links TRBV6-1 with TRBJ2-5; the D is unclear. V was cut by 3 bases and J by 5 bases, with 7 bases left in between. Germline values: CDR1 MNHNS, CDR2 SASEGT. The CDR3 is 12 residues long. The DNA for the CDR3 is TGTGCCAGCAGTGATCCGGTGGAGACCCAGTACTTC. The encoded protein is CASSDPVETQYF.

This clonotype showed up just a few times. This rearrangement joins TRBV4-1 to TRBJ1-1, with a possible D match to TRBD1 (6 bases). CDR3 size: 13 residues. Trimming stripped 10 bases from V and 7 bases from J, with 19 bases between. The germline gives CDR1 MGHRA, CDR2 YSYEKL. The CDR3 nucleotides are TGCGCCACCGCACCCGTAGGGGGTCTTGAAGCTTTCTTT. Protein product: CATAPVGGLEAFF.

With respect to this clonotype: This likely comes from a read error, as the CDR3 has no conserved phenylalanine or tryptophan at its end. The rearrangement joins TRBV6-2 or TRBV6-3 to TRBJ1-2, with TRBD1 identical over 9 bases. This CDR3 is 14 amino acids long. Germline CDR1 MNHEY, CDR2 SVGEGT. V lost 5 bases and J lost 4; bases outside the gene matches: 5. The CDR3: CASSNRGRIYGYTL. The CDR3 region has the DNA TGTGCCAGCAGTAACAGGGGGCGCATCTATGGCTACACCCTC.

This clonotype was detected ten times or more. This CDR3 reads CASSFGRRGGNQPQHF. Here the CDR3 DNA reads TGTGCCAGCAGTTTCGGACGCCGGGGTGGCAATCAGCCCCAGCATTTT. V is TRBV28 and J is TRBJ1-5; no clear D. The CDR3 spans 16 residues. Germline CDR1 is MDHEN and CDR2 is SYDVKM. Trimming removed 3 bases at V and 2 bases at J, with 14 bases between.

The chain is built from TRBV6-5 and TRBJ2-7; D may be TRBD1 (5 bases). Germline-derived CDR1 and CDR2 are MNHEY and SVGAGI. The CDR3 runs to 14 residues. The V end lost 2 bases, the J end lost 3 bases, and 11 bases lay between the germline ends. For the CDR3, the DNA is TGTGCCAGCAGTTACCGGTTTACAGGCTACGAGCAGTACTTC. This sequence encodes CASSYRFTGYEQYF.

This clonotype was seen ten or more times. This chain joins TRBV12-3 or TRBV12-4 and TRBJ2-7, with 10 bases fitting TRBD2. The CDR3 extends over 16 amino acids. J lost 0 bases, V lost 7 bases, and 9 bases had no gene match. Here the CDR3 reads CASTKGASGSSYEQYF. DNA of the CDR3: TGTGCCAGCACCAAAGGGGCTAGCGGGAGCTCCTACGAGCAGTACTTC.

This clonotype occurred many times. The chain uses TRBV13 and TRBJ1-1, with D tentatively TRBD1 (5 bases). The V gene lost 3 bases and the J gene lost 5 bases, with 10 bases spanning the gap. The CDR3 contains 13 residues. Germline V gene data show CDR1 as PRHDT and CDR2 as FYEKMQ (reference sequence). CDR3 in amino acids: CASSFDGGTEAFF. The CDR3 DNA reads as TGTGCCAGCAGCTTCGATGGGGGTACTGAAGCTTTCTTT. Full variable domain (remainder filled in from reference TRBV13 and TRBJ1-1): AAGVIQSPRHLIKEKRETATLKCYPIPRHDTVYWYQQGPGQDPQFLISFYEKMQSDKGSIPDRFSAQQFSDYHSELNMSSLELGDSALYFCASSFDGGTEAFFGQGTRLTVV.

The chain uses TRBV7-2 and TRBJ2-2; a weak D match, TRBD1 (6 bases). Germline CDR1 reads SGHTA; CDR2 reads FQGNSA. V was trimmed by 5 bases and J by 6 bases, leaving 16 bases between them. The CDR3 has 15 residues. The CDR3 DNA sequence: TGTGCCAGCAGCCCCTTCAGCGCAGGGGCCGGGGAGCTGTTTTTT. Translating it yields CASSPFSAGAGELFF. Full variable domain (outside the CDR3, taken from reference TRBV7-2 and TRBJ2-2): GAGVSQSPSNKVTEKGKDVELRCDPISGHTALYWYRQSLGQGLEFLIYFQGNSAPDKSGLPSDRFSAERTGGSVSTLTIQRTQQEDSAVYLCASSPFSAGAGELFFGEGSRLTVL.

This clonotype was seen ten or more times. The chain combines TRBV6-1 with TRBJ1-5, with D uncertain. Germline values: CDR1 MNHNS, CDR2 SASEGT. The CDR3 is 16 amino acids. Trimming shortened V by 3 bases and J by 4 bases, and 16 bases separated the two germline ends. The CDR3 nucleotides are TGTGCCAGCAGTGATTCGGTGGTGAATTTTAATCAGCCCCAGCATTTT. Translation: CASSDSVVNFNQPQHF.

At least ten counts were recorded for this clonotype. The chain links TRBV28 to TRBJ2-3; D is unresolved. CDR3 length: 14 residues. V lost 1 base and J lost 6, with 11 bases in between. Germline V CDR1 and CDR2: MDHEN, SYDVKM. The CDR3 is CASSLSRNPDTQYF. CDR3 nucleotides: TGTGCCAGCAGTTTATCGCGAAACCCCGATACGCAGTATTTT.

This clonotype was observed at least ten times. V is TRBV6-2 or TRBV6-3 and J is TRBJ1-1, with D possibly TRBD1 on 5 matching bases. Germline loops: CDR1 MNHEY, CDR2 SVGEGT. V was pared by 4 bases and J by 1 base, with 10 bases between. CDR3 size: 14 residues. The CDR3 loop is CASSLMGENTEAFF. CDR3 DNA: TGTGCCAGCAGTTTAATGGGGGAGAACACTGAAGCTTTCTTT.

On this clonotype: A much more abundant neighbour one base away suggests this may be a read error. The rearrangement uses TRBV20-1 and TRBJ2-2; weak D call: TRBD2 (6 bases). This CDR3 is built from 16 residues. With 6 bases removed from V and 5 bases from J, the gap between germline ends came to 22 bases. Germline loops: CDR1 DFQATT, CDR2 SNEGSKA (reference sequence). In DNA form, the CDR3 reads TGCAGTGCGTTCCTCGGGGGATTCGGGTGGACCGGGGAGCTGTTTTTT. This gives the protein CSAFLGGFGWTGELFF.

CDR3 in amino acids: CASSYNRQGPTQPQHF. The CDR3 nucleotides are TGTGCCAGCAGTTACAACCGACAGGGGCCGACTCAGCCCCAGCATTTT. The V gene is TRBV6-5, the J gene TRBJ1-5; 8 positions match TRBD1. V lost 2 bases, J lost 6 bases, and 9 bases stayed unmatched. CDR3 length: 16 residues. Germline values: CDR1 MNHEY, CDR2 SVGAGI.

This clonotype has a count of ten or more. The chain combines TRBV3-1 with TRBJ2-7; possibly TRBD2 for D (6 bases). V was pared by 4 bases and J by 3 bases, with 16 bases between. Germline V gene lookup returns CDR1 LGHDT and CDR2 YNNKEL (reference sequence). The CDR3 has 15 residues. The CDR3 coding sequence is TGTGCCAGCAGCCTTTCCAGAGGCGGGGACTACGAGCAGTACTTC. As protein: CASSLSRGGDYEQYF.

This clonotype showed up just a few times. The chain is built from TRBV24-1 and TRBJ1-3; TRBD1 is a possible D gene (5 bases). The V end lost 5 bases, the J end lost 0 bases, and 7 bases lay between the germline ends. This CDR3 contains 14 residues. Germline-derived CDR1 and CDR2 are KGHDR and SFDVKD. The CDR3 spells CATSAGGSGNTIYF. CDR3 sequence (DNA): TGTGCCACCAGTGCCGGGGGCTCTGGAAACACCATATATTTT.

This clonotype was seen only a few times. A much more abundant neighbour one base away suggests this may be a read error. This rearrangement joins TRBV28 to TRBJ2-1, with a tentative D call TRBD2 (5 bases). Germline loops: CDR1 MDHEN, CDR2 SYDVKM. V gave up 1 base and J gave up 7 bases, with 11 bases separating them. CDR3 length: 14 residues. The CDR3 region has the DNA TGTGCCAGCAGTTTATCGGGAATTCCGAATGAGCAGTTCTTC. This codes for CASSLSGIPNEQFF.

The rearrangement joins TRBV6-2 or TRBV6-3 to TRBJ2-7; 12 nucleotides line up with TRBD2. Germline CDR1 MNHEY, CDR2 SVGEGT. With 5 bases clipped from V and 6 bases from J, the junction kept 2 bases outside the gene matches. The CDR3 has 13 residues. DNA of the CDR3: TGTGCCAGCAGTCGGACTAGCGGGGCCGAGCAGTACTTC. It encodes CASSRTSGAEQYF.

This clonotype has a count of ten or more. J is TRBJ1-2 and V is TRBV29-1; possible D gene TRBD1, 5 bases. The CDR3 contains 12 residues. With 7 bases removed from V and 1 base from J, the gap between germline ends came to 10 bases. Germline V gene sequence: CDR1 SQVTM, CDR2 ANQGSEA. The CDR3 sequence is CSARVDNYGYTF. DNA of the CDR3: TGCAGCGCCAGGGTGGATAACTATGGCTACACCTTC. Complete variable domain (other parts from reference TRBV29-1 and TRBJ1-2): SAVISQKPSRDICQRGTSLTIQCQVDSQVTMMFWYRQQPGQSLTLIATANQGSEATYESGFVIDKFPISRPNLTFSTLTVSNMSPEDSSIYLCSARVDNYGYTFGSGTRLTVV.

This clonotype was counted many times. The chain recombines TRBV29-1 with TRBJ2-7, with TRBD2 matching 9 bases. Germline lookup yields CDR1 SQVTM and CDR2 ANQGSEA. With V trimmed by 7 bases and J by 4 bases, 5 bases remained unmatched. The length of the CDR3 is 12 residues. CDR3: CSALTSGYEQYF. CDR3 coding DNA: TGCAGCGCCCTAACTAGCGGGTACGAGCAGTACTTC.

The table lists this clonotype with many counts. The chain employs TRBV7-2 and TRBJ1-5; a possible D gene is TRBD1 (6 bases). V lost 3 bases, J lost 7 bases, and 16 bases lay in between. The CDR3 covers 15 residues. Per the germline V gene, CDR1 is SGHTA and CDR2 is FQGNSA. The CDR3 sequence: CASSFEKGGRQPQHF. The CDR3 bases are TGTGCCAGCAGCTTCGAGAAGGGGGGGCGACAGCCCCAGCATTTT.

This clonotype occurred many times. The CDR3 sequence: CASTPGGLAGELFF. The CDR3 region has the DNA TGTGCCAGCACTCCGGGAGGGCTGGCCGGGGAGCTGTTTTTT. This sequence joins TRBV2 and TRBJ2-2; 8 nucleotides align to TRBD2. V gave up 7 bases and J gave up 6 bases; unmatched junction bases: 7. Germline CDR1 is SNHLY and CDR2 is FYNNEI. This CDR3 spans 14 amino acids. The variable domain in full, with the rest retrieved from reference TRBV2 and TRBJ2-2, is EPEVTQTPSHQVTQMGQEVILRCVPISNHLYFYWYRQILGQKVEFLVSFYNNEISEKSEIFDDQFSVERPDGSNFTLKIRSTKLEDSAMYFCASTPGGLAGELFFGEGSRLTVL.

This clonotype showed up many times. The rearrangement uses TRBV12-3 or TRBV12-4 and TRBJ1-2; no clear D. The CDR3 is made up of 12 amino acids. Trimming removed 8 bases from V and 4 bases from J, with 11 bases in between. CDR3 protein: CASRAKIYGYTF. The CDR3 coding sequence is TGTGCCAGCCGGGCCAAAATCTATGGCTACACCTTC.

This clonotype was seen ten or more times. DNA of the CDR3: TGTGCCAGCAGCTTCCTTGGGACTAGCGGGATCTCCTACGAGCAGTACTTC. It codes for CASSFLGTSGISYEQYF. This chain joins TRBV28 and TRBJ2-7; TRBD2 agrees at 13 bases. The CDR3 covers 17 residues. CDR1 is MDHEN and CDR2 is SYDVKM in the germline V gene. The junction had 8 bases not matched to a gene; V was cut back by 6 bases and J by 0 bases.

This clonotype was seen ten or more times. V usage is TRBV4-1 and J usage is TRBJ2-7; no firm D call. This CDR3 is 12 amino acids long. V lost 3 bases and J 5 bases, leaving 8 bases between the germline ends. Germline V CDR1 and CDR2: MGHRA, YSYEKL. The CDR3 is CASSHQTHEQYF. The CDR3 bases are TGCGCCAGCAGCCACCAGACCCACGAGCAGTACTTC.

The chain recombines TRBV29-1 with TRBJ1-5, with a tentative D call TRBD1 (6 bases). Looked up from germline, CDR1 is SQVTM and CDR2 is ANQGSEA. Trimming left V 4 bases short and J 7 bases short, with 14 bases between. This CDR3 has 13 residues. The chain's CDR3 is CSVVTGIGQPQHF. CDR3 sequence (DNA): TGCAGCGTTGTCACAGGGATCGGACAGCCCCAGCATTTT. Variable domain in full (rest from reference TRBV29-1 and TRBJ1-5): SAVISQKPSRDICQRGTSLTIQCQVDSQVTMMFWYRQQPGQSLTLIATANQGSEATYESGFVIDKFPISRPNLTFSTLTVSNMSPEDSSIYLCSVVTGIGQPQHFGDGTRLSIL.

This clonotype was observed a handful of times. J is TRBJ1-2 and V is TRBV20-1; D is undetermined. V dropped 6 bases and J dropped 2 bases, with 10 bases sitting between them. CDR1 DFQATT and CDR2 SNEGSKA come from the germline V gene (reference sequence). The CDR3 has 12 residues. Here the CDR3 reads CSAIVANYGYTF. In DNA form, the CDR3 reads TGCAGTGCAATAGTCGCAAACTATGGCTACACCTTC.

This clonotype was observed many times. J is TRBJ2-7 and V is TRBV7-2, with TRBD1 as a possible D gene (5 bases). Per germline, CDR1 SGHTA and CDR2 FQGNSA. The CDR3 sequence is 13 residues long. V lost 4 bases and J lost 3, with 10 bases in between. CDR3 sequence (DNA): TGTGCCAGCAGCTCAACCACAGGCTACGAGCAGTACTTC. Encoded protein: CASSSTTGYEQYF.

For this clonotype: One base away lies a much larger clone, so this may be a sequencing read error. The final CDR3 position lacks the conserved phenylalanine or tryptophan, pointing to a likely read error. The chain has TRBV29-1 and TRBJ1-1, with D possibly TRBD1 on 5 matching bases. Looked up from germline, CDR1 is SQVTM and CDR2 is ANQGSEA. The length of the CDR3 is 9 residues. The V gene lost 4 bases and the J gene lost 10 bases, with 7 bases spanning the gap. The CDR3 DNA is TGCAGCGTTGCCGGGGGAGCTTTCTGT. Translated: CSVAGGAFC.

CDR3 in DNA: TGTGCCAGCAGTTACTCTTCTCAGCCAGGGAAGCCCCAGCATTTT. As protein: CASSYSSQPGKPQHF. The chain carries TRBV6-5 and TRBJ1-5, with D possibly matching TRBD1 (5 bases). Trimming pared 0 bases from V and 8 bases from J, leaving 14 bases between. CDR1 and CDR2 from the germline V gene are MNHEY and SVGAGI. The CDR3 runs 15 residues.

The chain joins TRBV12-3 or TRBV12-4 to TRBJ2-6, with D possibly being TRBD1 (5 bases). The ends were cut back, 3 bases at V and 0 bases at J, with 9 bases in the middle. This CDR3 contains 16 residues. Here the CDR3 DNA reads TGTGCCAGCAGTTTGTGGACACTCTCTGGGGCCAACGTCCTGACTTTC. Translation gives CASSLWTLSGANVLTF.